The entry below gives a single T cell receptor beta chain sequence along with its context. Looked up from germline, CDR1 is SGHAT and CDR2 is FQDESV (reference sequence). J was trimmed by 2 bases and V by 5 bases; bases with no gene match: 5. There are 14 residues in the CDR3. The sample is drawn from a study of T cells in narcolepsy. Using immunoSEQ multiplex PCR, the repertoire was profiled, and TCRdb retains in-frame clones only, with some absent. Seen here are roughly 30,000 clones, 60% to 85% observed once, and the top ten hold under 5%. The receptor comes from a human donor in good health. The sample consisted of memory (CD45RA-) CD4+ T cells from blood. The chain uses TRBV11-1 and TRBJ2-5, with 7 bases lining up with TRBD1. The DNA for the CDR3 is TGTGCCAGCAGCCCGGGGACAGCTCAAGAGACCCAGTACTTC. Its protein is CASSPGTAQETQYF.